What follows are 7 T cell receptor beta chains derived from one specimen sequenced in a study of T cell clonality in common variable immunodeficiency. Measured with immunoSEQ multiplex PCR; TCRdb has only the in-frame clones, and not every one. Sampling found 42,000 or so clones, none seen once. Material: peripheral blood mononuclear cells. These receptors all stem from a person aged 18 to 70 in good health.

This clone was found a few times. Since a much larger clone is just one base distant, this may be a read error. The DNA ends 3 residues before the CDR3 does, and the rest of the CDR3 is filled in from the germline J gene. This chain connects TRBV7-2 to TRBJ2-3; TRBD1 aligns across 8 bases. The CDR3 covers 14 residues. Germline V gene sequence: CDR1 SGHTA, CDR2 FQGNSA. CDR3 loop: CASSPDRGNQPQYF. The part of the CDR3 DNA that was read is TGTGCCAGCAGCCCAGACAGGGGAAATCAGCCG.

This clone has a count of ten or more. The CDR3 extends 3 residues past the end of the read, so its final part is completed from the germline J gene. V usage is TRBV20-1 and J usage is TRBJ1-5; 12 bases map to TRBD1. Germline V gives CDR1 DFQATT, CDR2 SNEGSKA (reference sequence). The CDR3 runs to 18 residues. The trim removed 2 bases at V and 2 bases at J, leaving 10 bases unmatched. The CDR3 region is CSARRPGQGASGNQPQHF. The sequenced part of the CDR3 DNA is TGCAGTGCTAGAAGACCGGGACAGGGGGCGAGTGGCAATCAGCCC.

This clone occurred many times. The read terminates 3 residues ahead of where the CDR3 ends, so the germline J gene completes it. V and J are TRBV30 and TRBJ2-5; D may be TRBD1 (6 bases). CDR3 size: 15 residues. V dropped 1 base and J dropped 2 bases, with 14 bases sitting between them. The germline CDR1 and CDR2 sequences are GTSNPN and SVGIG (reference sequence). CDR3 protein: CAWSAYRDGQETQYF. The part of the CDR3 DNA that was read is TGTGCCTGGAGTGCTTACAGGGATGGACAAGAGACC.

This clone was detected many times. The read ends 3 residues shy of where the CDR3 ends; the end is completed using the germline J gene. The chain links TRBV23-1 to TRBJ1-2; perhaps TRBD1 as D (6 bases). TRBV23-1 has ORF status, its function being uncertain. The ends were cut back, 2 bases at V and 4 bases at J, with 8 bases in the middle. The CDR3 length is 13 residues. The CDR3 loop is CASSQGGLYGYTF. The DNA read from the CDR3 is TGCGCCAGCAGTCAAGGGGGCCTCTATGGC.

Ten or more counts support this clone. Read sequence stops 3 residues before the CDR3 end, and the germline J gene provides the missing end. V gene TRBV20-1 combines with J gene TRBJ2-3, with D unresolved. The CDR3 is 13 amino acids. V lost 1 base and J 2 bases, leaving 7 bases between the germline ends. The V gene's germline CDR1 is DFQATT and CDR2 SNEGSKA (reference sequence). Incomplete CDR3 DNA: TGCAGTGCTAGAGTACTAAACACAGATACG. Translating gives CSARVLNTDT. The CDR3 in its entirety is CSARVLNTDTQYF.

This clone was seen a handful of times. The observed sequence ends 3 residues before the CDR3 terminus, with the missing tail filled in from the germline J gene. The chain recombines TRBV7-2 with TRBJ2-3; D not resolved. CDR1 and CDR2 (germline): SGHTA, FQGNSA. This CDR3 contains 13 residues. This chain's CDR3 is CASSLVQQETQYF. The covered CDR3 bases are TGTGCCAGCAGCTTAGTACAGCAAGAGACG.

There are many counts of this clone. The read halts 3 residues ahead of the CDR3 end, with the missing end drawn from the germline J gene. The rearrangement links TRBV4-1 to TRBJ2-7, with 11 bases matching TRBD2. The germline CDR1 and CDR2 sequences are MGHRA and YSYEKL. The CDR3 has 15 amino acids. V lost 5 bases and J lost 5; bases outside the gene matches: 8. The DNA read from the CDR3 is TGCGCCAGCAGCGGAGTGACTAGCGGGGTCCACGAG. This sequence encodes CASSGVTSGVHE. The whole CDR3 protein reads CASSGVTSGVHEQYF.